Below, 28 T cell receptor beta chains from the same sample are listed, as sequenced in a study of neoadjuvant anti-PD-1 for oral cavity cancer. Time point in this sample: after neoadjuvant nivolumab, at surgical resection. Clones were read by immunoSEQ multiplex PCR, and TCRdb kept only the in-frame ones, dropping some. The sample contains approximately 15,000 clones, about 34% of which appear only once. The sample in question was tumor tissue, obtained after nivolumab (anti-PD-1) treatment. The source of these receptors is a person between 40 and 85 years old with oral cavity squamous cell carcinoma.

This chain connects TRBV6-1 to TRBJ1-1; TRBD1 is a possible D gene (5 bases). This CDR3 is built from 16 residues. The ends were cut back, 0 bases at V and 3 bases at J, with 14 bases in the middle. Germline CDR1 and CDR2: MNHNS and SASEGT. The CDR3 DNA sequence: TGTGCCAGCAGTGAAGCGCTTGGACAACCTTACACTGAAGCTTTCTTT. Translating gives CASSEALGQPYTEAFF.

The chain has TRBV5-6 and TRBJ1-2; D is possibly TRBD1 (5 bases). The CDR3 is 14 residues long. Looked up from germline, CDR1 is SGHDT and CDR2 is YYEEEE. Trimming removed 5 bases at V and 6 bases at J, with 17 bases between. DNA of the CDR3: TGTGCCAGCAGTGAATGGGCAGGGAGAGATGGCTACACCTTC. Its translation: CASSEWAGRDGYTF.

The genes are TRBV27 and TRBJ2-7, with a tentative D call TRBD2 (6 bases). The CDR3 is 15 residues long. With 10 bases removed from V and 3 bases from J, the gap between germline ends came to 22 bases. CDR1 is MNHEY, CDR2 SMNVEV, per germline (reference sequence). Here the CDR3 reads CATGGVRTRGYEQYF. CDR3 DNA sequence: TGTGCCACCGGGGGAGTGCGGACCCGTGGCTACGAGCAGTACTTC.

The genes are TRBV11-2 and TRBJ2-3; tentative D call: TRBD2 (5 bases). The ends were cut back, 0 bases at V and 4 bases at J, with 8 bases in the middle. The V gene's germline CDR1 is SGHAT and CDR2 FQNNGV. The CDR3 loop spans 14 amino acids. The CDR3 region has the DNA TGTGCCAGCAGCTTAGATTGGGAGTCAGATACGCAGTATTTT. Its protein product is CASSLDWESDTQYF.

The rearrangement links TRBV5-1 to TRBJ1-1; the match to TRBD1 covers 7 bases. This CDR3 comprises 14 residues. The germline CDR1 and CDR2 sequences are SGHRS and YFSETQ. Germline trimming cut 5 bases from V and 6 bases from J; bases unmatched to any gene: 10. CDR3 coding DNA: TGCGCCAGCAGTGAAACAGGGGTTAGGGCTGAAGCTTTCTTT. It encodes CASSETGVRAEAFF.

For the CDR3, the DNA is TGTGCCAGCAGCTACCCTAGCGGGGCCGGCGGCACAGATACGCAGTATTTT. Its translation: CASSYPSGAGGTDTQYF. The chain uses TRBV7-2 and TRBJ2-3; 9 nucleotides match TRBD2. The CDR3 loop spans 17 amino acids. J was trimmed by 1 base and V by 4 bases; bases with no gene match: 9. Germline CDR1 is SGHTA and CDR2 is FQGNSA.

CDR3 coding DNA: TGTGCCACCAGCCCGAAGGGCAGGGAGAATGAGCAGTTCTTC. Translated, it gives CATSPKGRENEQFF. The chain couples TRBV15 to TRBJ2-1; D might be TRBD1 or TRBD2, each matching 5 bases. Trimming left V 5 bases short and J 7 bases short, with 15 bases between. The germline gives CDR1 LNHNV, CDR2 YYDKDF (reference sequence). CDR3 length: 14 amino acids.

The chain carries TRBV6-6 and TRBJ2-7; 10 bases match TRBD2. Germline V gene data show CDR1 as MNHNY and CDR2 as SVGAGI (reference sequence). The length of the CDR3 is 14 residues. Germline trimming cut 7 bases from V and 3 bases from J; bases unmatched to any gene: 6. This CDR3 is CASTSSGGDYEQYF. The DNA of the CDR3 is TGTGCCAGCACCTCAAGCGGGGGGGACTACGAGCAGTACTTC.

The rearrangement links TRBV7-9 to TRBJ1-1; D uncertain. Trimming stripped 1 base from V and 11 bases from J, with 14 bases between. The CDR3 has 13 amino acids. Germline V gives CDR1 SEHNR, CDR2 FQNEAQ (reference sequence). Here the CDR3 reads CASSLVGGFRAFF. The CDR3 DNA is TGTGCCAGCAGCTTAGTCGGCGGGTTTCGGGCTTTCTTT.

This clone appeared once. The J gene is TRBJ2-3, the V gene TRBV29-1, with D possibly matching TRBD1 (5 bases). This CDR3 has 15 amino acids. Germline V lookup: CDR1 SQVTM, CDR2 ANQGSEA. Trimming cost V 4 bases and J 3 bases, with 17 bases left between them. CDR3 region: CSVVQLQGTTDTQYF. In DNA, the CDR3 is TGCAGCGTTGTCCAACTTCAGGGCACGACAGATACGCAGTATTTT.

This clone rates as medium-sized (0.01 to 0.1%). The CDR3 protein is CASSTVQYYNSPLHF. Here the CDR3 DNA reads TGTGCCAGCTCAACCGTACAGTACTATAATTCACCCCTCCACTTT. V gene TRBV18 combines with J gene TRBJ1-6, with D hard to call. CDR1 is KGHSH and CDR2 is LQKENI in the germline V gene. Trimming stripped 5 bases from V and 3 bases from J, with 11 bases between. The CDR3 is 15 residues long.

This clone was counted only a few times. The chain combines TRBV9 with TRBJ2-5, with a possible D match to TRBD2 (6 bases). Trimming took 2 bases from V and 5 from J, leaving 13 bases between them. Germline V gene data show CDR1 as SGDLS and CDR2 as YYNGEE. The CDR3 loop spans 14 amino acids. DNA for the CDR3: TGTGCCAGCAGCGTCTCCCGGGGAGGCGAGACCCAGTACTTC. Encoded protein: CASSVSRGGETQYF.

This clone was counted a few times. V and J are TRBV6-5 and TRBJ2-1; possibly TRBD2 for D (6 bases). V was clipped by 5 bases and J by 4 bases, with 12 bases between them. The CDR3 runs to 14 residues. Looked up from germline, CDR1 is MNHEY and CDR2 is SVGAGI. The CDR3 nucleotides read TGTGCCAGCAGTCCTGGGACTCAGTACAATGAGCAGTTCTTC. Protein: CASSPGTQYNEQFF.

V and J are TRBV29-1 and TRBJ1-5; D is unresolved. The CDR3 is 13 amino acids. CDR1 SQVTM and CDR2 ANQGSEA come from the germline V gene. Trimming took 4 bases from V and 2 from J, leaving 9 bases between them. CDR3 nucleotides: TGCAGCGTTGCTAGCCAGGGCAATCAGCCCCAGCATTTT. Translating it yields CSVASQGNQPQHF.

This clone was observed a handful of times. The chain employs TRBV10-3 and TRBJ2-1; D might be TRBD1 (5 bases). With 6 bases removed from V and 5 bases from J, the gap between germline ends came to 11 bases. CDR1 and CDR2 from the germline V gene are ENHRY and SYGVKD. The CDR3 spans 13 residues. The CDR3 sequence is CAISPTGNNEQFF. In nucleotides, the CDR3 is TGTGCCATCAGCCCAACAGGAAACAATGAGCAGTTCTTC.

This clone was seen a few times. The rearrangement uses TRBV7-9 and TRBJ1-4; no reliable D call. This CDR3 region has 14 residues. CDR1 and CDR2 from the germline V gene are SEHNR and FQNEAQ (reference sequence). The V end was cut by 4 bases, the J end by 8 bases, with 14 bases between. The CDR3 here is CASSSQGPPEKLFF. CDR3 in DNA: TGTGCCAGCAGCTCCCAAGGGCCACCAGAAAAACTGTTTTTT.

This rearrangement joins TRBV9 to TRBJ2-3, with D perhaps given as TRBD1 or TRBD2 (5 bases each). This CDR3 is 16 amino acids long. CDR1 is SGDLS and CDR2 is YYNGEE in the germline V gene. Trimming took 3 bases from V and 5 from J, leaving 19 bases between them. The CDR3 reads CASSGWGFGGRDTQYF. Here the CDR3 DNA reads TGTGCCAGCAGCGGTTGGGGGTTTGGGGGAAGAGATACGCAGTATTTT.

This clone turned up a few times. The J gene is TRBJ2-4, the V gene TRBV9; 9 nucleotides line up with TRBD1. Germline V lookup: CDR1 SGDLS, CDR2 YYNGEE. The ends lost 3 bases at V and 3 bases at J; junction bases unmatched: 4. The CDR3 length is 15 residues. CDR3 region: CASSAQTGGKNIQYF. In DNA form, the CDR3 reads TGTGCCAGCAGCGCACAGACAGGGGGCAAAAACATTCAGTACTTC.

The chain employs TRBV19 and TRBJ1-2; a weak D match, TRBD1 (6 bases). This CDR3 spans 15 amino acids. V lost 4 bases and J lost 7, with 19 bases in between. The germline V gene encodes CDR1 LNHDA and CDR2 SQIVND (reference sequence). The CDR3 loop reads CASSTTRGSPRGYTF. DNA for the CDR3: TGTGCCAGTAGTACAACCAGGGGATCCCCTCGTGGCTACACCTTC. Filled out from reference TRBV19 and TRBJ1-2, the complete variable domain reads DGGITQSPKYLFRKEGQNVTLSCEQNLNHDAMYWYRQDPGQGLRLIYYSQIVNDFQKGDIAEGYSVSREKKESFPLTVTSAQKNPTAFYLCASSTTRGSPRGYTFGSGTRLTVV.

In its sample, this clone was seen a few times. This chain joins TRBV19 and TRBJ1-2; no clear D. CDR1 is LNHDA and CDR2 is SQIVND in the germline V gene (reference sequence). Between the trimmed V and J ends, which lost 6 bases and 3 bases, there was a span of 8 bases. There are 12 residues in the CDR3. The CDR3 here is CASRDGDYGYTF. The CDR3 bases are TGTGCCAGTAGGGACGGGGACTATGGCTACACCTTC.

V gene TRBV5-6 combines with J gene TRBJ1-2; D gene unclear. Germline CDR1 is SGHDT and CDR2 is YYEEEE. Trimming took 3 bases from V and 1 from J, leaving 13 bases between them. The CDR3 spans 15 residues. The CDR3 region is CASSSTTALNYGYTF. Here the CDR3 DNA reads TGTGCCAGCAGCTCGACAACTGCCCTTAACTATGGCTACACCTTC. The entire variable domain, with the rest obtained from reference TRBV5-6 and TRBJ1-2, is as follows: DAGVTQSPTHLIKTRGQQVTLRCSPKSGHDTVSWYQQALGQGPQFIFQYYEEEERQRGNFPDRFSGHQFPNYSSELNVNALLLGDSALYLCASSSTTALNYGYTFGSGTRLTVV.

This chain uses TRBV6-4 with TRBJ1-2; D remains unclear. V gave up 2 bases and J gave up 4 bases, with 8 bases separating them. This CDR3 spans 13 amino acids. Per the germline V gene, CDR1 is MRHNA and CDR2 is SNTAGT. Here the CDR3 DNA reads TGTGCCAGCAGTGACGAGTGGGGCTATGGCTACACCTTC. Translated, it gives CASSDEWGYGYTF.

Only a few counts were recorded for this clone. The V call is TRBV9, the J call TRBJ2-5, with 8 nucleotides matching TRBD1. V was clipped by 1 base and J by 5 bases; unmatched bases: 10. This CDR3 has 16 residues. In germline, CDR1 is SGDLS, CDR2 YYNGEE. CDR3 in amino acids: CASSVRTGNGGETQYF. DNA of the CDR3: TGTGCCAGCAGCGTAAGGACAGGGAATGGGGGGGAGACCCAGTACTTC.

V and J are TRBV18 and TRBJ2-7; 7 bases line up with TRBD1. After removal of 5 bases from V and 7 bases from J, the junction contained 11 bases not matched to a gene. The length of the CDR3 is 14 residues. Germline lookup yields CDR1 KGHSH and CDR2 LQKENI. DNA for the CDR3: TGTGCCAGCTCATTCCCGGGACAGCTTCATGAGCAGTACTTC. Protein product: CASSFPGQLHEQYF.

J is TRBJ2-6 and V is TRBV18, with TRBD1 matching over 12 bases. Germline V gene lookup returns CDR1 KGHSH and CDR2 LQKENI. Losses at the gene ends were 3 bases for V and 1 base for J; bases not matched to a gene: 7. The CDR3 runs 19 residues. For the CDR3, the DNA is TGTGCCAGCTCACCTTCTTTGGGACAGGGGGCATCTGGGGCCAACGTCCTGACTTTC. It is translated as CASSPSLGQGASGANVLTF.

This rearrangement joins TRBV7-2 to TRBJ2-7; unclear D gene. The CDR3 totals 13 residues. V lost 3 bases and J 0 bases, leaving 6 bases between the germline ends. The germline V gene encodes CDR1 SGHTA and CDR2 FQGNSA. CDR3 coding DNA: TGTGCCAGCAGCTTCATGACCTCCTACGAGCAGTACTTC. Translated: CASSFMTSYEQYF.

The chain uses TRBV7-2 and TRBJ1-3; 8 bases match TRBD1. The V segment lost 5 bases and the J segment 0 bases; nucleotides outside the gene matches: 6. The CDR3 has 16 residues. Looked up from germline, CDR1 is SGHTA and CDR2 is FQGNSA. CDR3: CASSPLQGGSGNTIYF. For the CDR3, the DNA is TGTGCCAGCAGCCCGTTACAGGGGGGCTCTGGAAACACCATATATTTT.

The J gene is TRBJ1-2, the V gene TRBV7-8, with TRBD1 matching 9 bases. Germline-derived CDR1 and CDR2 are SGHVS and FQNEAQ. This CDR3 is built from 14 residues. Trimming took 6 bases from V and 2 from J; bases not matched to a gene: 4. The CDR3 loop reads CASSSGQGNYGYTF. CDR3 DNA: TGTGCCAGCAGTTCGGGACAGGGAAACTATGGCTACACCTTC.